This T cell receptor beta chain was obtained from a study of CD8+ T cells in alopecia areata. Study-level background: Tofacitinib continued for 6 to 18 months and was then withheld for 6 months. Broader study findings: TCR sharing across patients was less clear than in mice, possibly HLA-related.

Worth noting for this clone: What it binds is unknown.

Investigators isolated RNA and reverse transcribed it into cDNA to act as the sequencing template. The protocol was immunoSEQ multiplex PCR, while the TCRdb copy is restricted to in-frame clones and leaves out a portion. The sample shows some 170,000 clones, about 72% of them seen only once. The V end was cut by 3 bases, the J end by 1 base, with 10 bases between. Germline CDR1 SGHRS, CDR2 YFSETQ. This CDR3 has 14 residues. The receptor comes from a human donor with alopecia areata. The rearrangement links TRBV5-1 to TRBJ1-1; D not resolved. The material sequenced was CD8+ T cells sorted from blood, taken at week 0. CDR3 protein: CASSSRQENTEAFF. The CDR3 DNA sequence: TGCGCCAGCAGCTCAAGACAAGAGAACACTGAAGCTTTCTTT.